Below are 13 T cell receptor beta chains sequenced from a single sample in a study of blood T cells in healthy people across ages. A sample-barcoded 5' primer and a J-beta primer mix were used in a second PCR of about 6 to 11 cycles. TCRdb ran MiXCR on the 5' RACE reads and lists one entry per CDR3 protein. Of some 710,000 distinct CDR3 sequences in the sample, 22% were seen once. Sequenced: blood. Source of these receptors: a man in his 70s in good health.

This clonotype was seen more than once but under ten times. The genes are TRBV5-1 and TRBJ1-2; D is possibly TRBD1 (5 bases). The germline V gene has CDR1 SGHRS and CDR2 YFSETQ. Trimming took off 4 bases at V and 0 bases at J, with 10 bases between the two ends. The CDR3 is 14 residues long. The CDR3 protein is CASSASQANYGYTF. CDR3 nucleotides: TGCGCCAGCAGCGCCTCACAGGCTAACTATGGCTACACCTTC. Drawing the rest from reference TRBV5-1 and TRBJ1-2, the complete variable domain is KAGVTQTPRYLIKTRGQQVTLSCSPISGHRSVSWYQQTPGQGLQFLFEYFSETQRNKGNFPGRFSGRQFSNSRSEMNVSTLELGDSALYLCASSASQANYGYTFGSGTRLTVV.

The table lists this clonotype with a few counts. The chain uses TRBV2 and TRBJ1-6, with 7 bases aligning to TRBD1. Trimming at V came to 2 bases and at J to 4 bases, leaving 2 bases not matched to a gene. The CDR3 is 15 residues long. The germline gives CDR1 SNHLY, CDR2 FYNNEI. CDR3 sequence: CASSELTGYNSPLHF. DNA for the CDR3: TGTGCCAGCAGTGAACTGACAGGGTATAATTCACCCCTCCACTTT.

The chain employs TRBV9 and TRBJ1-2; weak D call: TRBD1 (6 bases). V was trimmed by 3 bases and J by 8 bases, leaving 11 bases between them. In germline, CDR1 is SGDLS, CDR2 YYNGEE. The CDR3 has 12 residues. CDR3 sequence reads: CASSETGRGYTF. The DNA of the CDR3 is TGTGCCAGCAGCGAAACAGGGAGAGGCTACACCTTC.

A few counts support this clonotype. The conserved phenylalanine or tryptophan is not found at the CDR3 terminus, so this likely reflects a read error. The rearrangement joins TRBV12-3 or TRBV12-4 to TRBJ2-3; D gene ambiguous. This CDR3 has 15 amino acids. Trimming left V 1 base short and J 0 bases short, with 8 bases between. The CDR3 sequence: CASSLDGVSTDTQYS. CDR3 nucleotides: TGTGCCAGCAGTTTAGACGGAGTCAGCACAGATACGCAGTATTCT.

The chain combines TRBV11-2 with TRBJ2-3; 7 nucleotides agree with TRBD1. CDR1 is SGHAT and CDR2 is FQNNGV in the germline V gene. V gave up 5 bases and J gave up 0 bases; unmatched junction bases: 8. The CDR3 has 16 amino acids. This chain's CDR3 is CASSRDSGVSTDTQYF. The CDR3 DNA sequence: TGTGCCAGCAGCCGGGACAGTGGAGTAAGCACAGATACGCAGTATTTT.

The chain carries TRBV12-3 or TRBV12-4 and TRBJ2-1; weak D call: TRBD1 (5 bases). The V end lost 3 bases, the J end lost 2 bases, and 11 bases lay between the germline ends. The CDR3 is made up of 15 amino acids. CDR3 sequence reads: CASSFRGGTYNEQFF. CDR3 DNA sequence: TGTGCCAGCAGTTTTAGGGGTGGAACCTACAATGAGCAGTTCTTC.

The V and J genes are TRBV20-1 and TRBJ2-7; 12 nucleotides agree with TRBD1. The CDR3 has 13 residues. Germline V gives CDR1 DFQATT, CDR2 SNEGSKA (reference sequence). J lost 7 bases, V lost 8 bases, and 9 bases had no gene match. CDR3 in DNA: TGCAGTACACCGGGACAGGGGGCGAAAGAGCAGTACTTC. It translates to CSTPGQGAKEQYF.

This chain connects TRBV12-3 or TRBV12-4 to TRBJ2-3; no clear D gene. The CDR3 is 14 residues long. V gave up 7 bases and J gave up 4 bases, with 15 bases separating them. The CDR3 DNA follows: TGTGCCAGCAAATTAGACGTGAGAGCAGATACGCAGTATTTT. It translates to CASKLDVRADTQYF.

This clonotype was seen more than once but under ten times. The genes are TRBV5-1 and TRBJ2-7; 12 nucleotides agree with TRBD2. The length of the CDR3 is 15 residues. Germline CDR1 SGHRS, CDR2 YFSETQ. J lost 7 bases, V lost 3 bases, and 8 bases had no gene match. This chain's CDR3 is CASSSGTSGPREQYF. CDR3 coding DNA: TGCGCCAGCAGCTCCGGGACTAGCGGGCCTAGGGAGCAGTACTTC.

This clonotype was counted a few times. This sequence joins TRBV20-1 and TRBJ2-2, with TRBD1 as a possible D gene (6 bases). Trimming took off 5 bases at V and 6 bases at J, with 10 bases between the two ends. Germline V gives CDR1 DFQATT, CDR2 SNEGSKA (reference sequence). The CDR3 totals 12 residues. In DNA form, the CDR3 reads TGCAGTGCTTTACAGGGTCCCGGGGAGCTGTTTTTT. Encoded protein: CSALQGPGELFF.

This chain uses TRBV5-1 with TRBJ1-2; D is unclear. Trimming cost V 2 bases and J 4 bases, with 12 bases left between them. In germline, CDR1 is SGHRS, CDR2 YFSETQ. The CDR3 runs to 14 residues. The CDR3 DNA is TGCGCCAGCAGCTTATATGACACCCGCTATGGCTACACCTTC. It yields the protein CASSLYDTRYGYTF. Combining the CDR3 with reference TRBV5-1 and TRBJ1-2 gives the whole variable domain KAGVTQTPRYLIKTRGQQVTLSCSPISGHRSVSWYQQTPGQGLQFLFEYFSETQRNKGNFPGRFSGRQFSNSRSEMNVSTLELGDSALYLCASSLYDTRYGYTFGSGTRLTVV.

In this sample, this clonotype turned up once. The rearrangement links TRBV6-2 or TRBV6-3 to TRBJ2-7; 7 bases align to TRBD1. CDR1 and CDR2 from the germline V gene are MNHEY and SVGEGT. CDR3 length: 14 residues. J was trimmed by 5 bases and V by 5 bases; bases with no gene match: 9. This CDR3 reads CASSTRRGRNEQYF. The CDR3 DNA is TGTGCCAGCAGTACCCGTAGGGGGCGGAACGAGCAGTACTTC.

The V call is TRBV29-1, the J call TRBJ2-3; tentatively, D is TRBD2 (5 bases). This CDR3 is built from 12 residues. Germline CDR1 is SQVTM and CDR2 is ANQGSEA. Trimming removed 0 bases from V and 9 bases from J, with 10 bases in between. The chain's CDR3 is CSVEDSGWTQYF. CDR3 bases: TGCAGCGTTGAAGATTCGGGGTGGACGCAGTATTTT.